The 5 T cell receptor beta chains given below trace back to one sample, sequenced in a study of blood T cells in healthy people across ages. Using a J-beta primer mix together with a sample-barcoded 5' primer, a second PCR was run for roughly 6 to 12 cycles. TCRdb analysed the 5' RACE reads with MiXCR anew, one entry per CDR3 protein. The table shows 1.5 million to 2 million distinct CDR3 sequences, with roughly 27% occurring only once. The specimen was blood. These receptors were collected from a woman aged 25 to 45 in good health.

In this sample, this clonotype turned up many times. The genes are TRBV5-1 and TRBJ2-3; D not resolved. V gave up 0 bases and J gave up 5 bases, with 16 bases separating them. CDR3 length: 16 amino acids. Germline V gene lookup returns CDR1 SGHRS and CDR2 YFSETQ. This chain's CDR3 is CASSLVPFSSGDTQYF. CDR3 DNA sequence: TGCGCCAGCAGCTTGGTCCCGTTCTCCTCGGGAGATACGCAGTATTTT.

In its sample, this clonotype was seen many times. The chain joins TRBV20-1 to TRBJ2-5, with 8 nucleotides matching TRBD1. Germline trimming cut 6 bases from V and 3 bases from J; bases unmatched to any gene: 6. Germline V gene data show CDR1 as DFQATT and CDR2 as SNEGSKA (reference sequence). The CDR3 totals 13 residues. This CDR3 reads CSATWTGKETQYF. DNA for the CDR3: TGCAGTGCAACCTGGACAGGGAAAGAGACCCAGTACTTC.

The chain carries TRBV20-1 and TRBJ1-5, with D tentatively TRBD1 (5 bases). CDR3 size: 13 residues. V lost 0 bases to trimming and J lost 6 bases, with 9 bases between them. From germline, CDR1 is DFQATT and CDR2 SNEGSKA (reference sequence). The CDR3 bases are TGCAGTGCTAGAGAGGAAGGGGTTCAGCCCCAGCATTTT. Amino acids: CSAREEGVQPQHF.

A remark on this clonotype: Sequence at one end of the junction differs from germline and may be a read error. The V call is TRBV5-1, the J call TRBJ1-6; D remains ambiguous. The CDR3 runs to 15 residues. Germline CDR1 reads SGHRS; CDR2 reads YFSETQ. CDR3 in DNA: TGCGCCAGCAGCTCGGCCATGGAGGAGAGTTCACCCCCCCACTTT. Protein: CASSSAMEESSPPHF.

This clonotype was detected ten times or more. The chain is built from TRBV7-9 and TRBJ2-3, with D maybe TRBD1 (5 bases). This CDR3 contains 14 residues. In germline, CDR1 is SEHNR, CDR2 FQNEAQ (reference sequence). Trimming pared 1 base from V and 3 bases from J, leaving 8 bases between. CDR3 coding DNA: TGTGCCAGCAGCTTAGAGGCAGGGACAGATACGCAGTATTTT. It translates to CASSLEAGTDTQYF.